The T cell receptor (beta chain) under discussion was sequenced for a study of T cells in Graves' hyperthyroidism and ophthalmopathy. Study-level background: At the time of initial diagnosis and before any treatment, peripheral blood was collected. General study results and limits: Most clonotypes expanded in the thyroid (above 0.001) were also present in blood.

RNA transcripts yielded amplified TCR beta CDR3 regions. First-round RT-PCR targeting the TCR CDR3 was performed with the HTBI primer set. TCRdb recomputed calls from the multiplex PCR reads with MiXCR, one row per CDR3 protein. The data contain around 600,000 distinct CDR3 sequences, around 13% of them singletons. Active moderate-to-severe ophthalmopathy, Clinical Activity Score at least 3, NOSPECS at least 4, under 3 months' duration. It was 10 ml of fresh peripheral blood that supplied the PBMCs. Trimming removed 4 bases at V and 1 base at J, with 11 bases between. Germline lookup yields CDR1 DFQATT and CDR2 SNEGSKA (reference sequence). This CDR3 region has 14 residues. This clonotype was observed many times. Antigen specificity is unknown.

Specimen: blood. The receptor comes from a woman in her fifties or sixties with Graves' ophthalmopathy. The genes are TRBV20-1 and TRBJ2-4, with TRBD2 as a possible D gene (6 bases). Here the CDR3 reads CSATTSAAKNIQYF. CDR3 sequence (DNA): TGCAGTGCTACGACTAGTGCCGCCAAAAACATTCAGTACTTC.